In this sample, the clone carrying this TCR beta chain turned up many times. This entry belongs to a study of breast tumors, draining lymph nodes, adjacent tissues. The lymph nodes were axillary draining lymph nodes from breast cancer patients. TCRdb passed the multiplex PCR reads through MiXCR, listing each CDR3 protein once. This sample has roughly 260,000 distinct CDR3 sequences, with under 35% found just once. This CDR3 contains 16 residues. The V end lost 6 bases, the J end lost 7 bases, and 25 bases lay between the germline ends. Germline loops: CDR1 SGHTA, CDR2 FQGTGA. This receptor was taken from a female donor with breast cancer. Some clones in this sample may be carry-over from other donors' samples. This rearrangement joins TRBV7-3 to TRBJ2-7; D perhaps matches TRBD2 (5 bases). What was sequenced was axillary lymph node tissue. Written as DNA, the CDR3 is TGTGCCAGCAGTTCGTCCTTGAGTTTCCCGTCGGGGGAGCAGTACTTC. It yields the protein CASSSSLSFPSGEQYF.